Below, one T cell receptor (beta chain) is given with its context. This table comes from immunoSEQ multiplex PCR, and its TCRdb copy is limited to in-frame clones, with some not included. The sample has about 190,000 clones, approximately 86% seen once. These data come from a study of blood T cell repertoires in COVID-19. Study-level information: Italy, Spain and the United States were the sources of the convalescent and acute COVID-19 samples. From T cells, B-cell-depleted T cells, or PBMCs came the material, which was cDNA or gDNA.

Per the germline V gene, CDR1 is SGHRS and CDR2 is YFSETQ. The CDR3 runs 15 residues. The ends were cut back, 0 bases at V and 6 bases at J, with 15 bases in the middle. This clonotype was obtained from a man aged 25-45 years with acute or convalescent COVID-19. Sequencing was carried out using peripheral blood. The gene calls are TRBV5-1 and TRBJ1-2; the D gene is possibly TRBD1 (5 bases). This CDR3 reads CASSLASPRRDGYTF. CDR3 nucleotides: TGCGCCAGCAGCTTGGCCTCACCCCGCAGGGATGGCTACACCTTC.